A single sample gave rise to the 22 T cell receptor beta chains below, sequenced in a study of blood T cells in healthy people across ages. A sample-barcoded 5' primer and a J-beta primer mix were used in a second PCR of roughly 6 to 12 cycles. TCRdb reanalysed the 5' RACE reads using MiXCR and keeps one entry per CDR3 protein. The sample holds over a million distinct CDR3 sequences; 40% to 55% are singletons and the top ten take approximately 17%. The sample was blood. These receptors were obtained from a woman aged 60-75 years in good health.

This clonotype was detected only a few times. V and J are TRBV7-9 and TRBJ2-1; 8 bases are a match to TRBD2. V lost 4 bases, J lost 1 base, and 6 bases stayed unmatched. This CDR3 spans 16 amino acids. CDR1 SEHNR and CDR2 FQNEAQ come from the germline V gene (reference sequence). CDR3 loop: CASSSSGSRSYNEQFF. Here the CDR3 DNA reads TGTGCCAGCAGCTCCAGCGGGAGTAGGTCCTACAATGAGCAGTTCTTC.

The chain joins TRBV7-2 to TRBJ2-7; 9 bases are shared with TRBD1. CDR3 size: 14 residues. Germline CDR1 is SGHTA and CDR2 is FQGNSA. V was pared by 5 bases and J by 5 bases, with 7 bases of the junction left unmatched. The CDR3 DNA follows: TGTGCCAGCAGCAGAGGGACAGGGCGGAACGAGCAGTACTTC. It codes for CASSRGTGRNEQYF.

The rearrangement joins TRBV7-3 to TRBJ1-2; no clear D. Between the trimmed V and J ends, which lost 5 bases and 4 bases, there was a span of 11 bases. Germline V gives CDR1 SGHTA, CDR2 FQGTGA. CDR3 length equals 13 residues. The CDR3 nucleotides read TGTGCCAGCAGCCCTCTAGGTGGCTATGGCTACACCTTC. Its translation is CASSPLGGYGYTF.

The table lists this clonotype with a few counts. V usage is TRBV7-2 and J usage is TRBJ2-1; D unresolved. The germline CDR1 and CDR2 sequences are SGHTA and FQGNSA. V was pared by 5 bases and J by 0 bases, with 17 bases between. The CDR3 is 17 residues long. The chain's CDR3 is CASSPTTFPRSYNEQFF. CDR3 sequence (DNA): TGTGCCAGCAGCCCAACGACTTTCCCCCGCTCCTACAATGAGCAGTTCTTC.

The rearrangement links TRBV20-1 to TRBJ2-2; 12 bases match TRBD2. Per germline, CDR1 DFQATT and CDR2 SNEGSKA (reference sequence). The CDR3 covers 20 residues. Trimming at V came to 2 bases and at J to 5 bases, leaving 18 bases not matched to a gene. CDR3 sequence: CSARPDREALAGGKTGELFF. The CDR3 bases are TGCAGTGCTAGACCTGACAGGGAGGCACTAGCGGGAGGTAAAACCGGGGAGCTGTTTTTT.

The chain joins TRBV10-3 to TRBJ2-5; unclear D gene. V lost 0 bases, J lost 5 bases, and 10 bases lay in between. The CDR3 extends over 14 amino acids. CDR1 is ENHRY and CDR2 is SYGVKD in the germline V gene. CDR3 sequence (DNA): TGTGCCATCAGTGAGTCAGAGTACTGGGAGACCCAGTACTTC. Translation gives CAISESEYWETQYF.

This chain connects TRBV29-1 to TRBJ1-2; TRBD1 matches at 8 bases. This CDR3 is 13 amino acids long. V trimming: 8 bases; J trimming: 4 bases; junction bases outside the gene matches: 9. Germline loops: CDR1 SQVTM, CDR2 ANQGSEA. Here the CDR3 DNA reads TGCAGCATCTCGACAGGGGCGAGCTATGGCTACACCTTC. Translated: CSISTGASYGYTF.

This clonotype has more than one count but fewer than ten. V and J are TRBV7-3 and TRBJ2-3; the match to TRBD1 covers 8 bases. CDR3 length: 16 amino acids. The V segment lost 4 bases and the J segment 1 base; nucleotides outside the gene matches: 7. Germline CDR1 is SGHTA and CDR2 is FQGTGA. The CDR3 region is CASSSGQGGGTDTQYF. In DNA, the CDR3 is TGTGCCAGCAGCTCAGGACAGGGAGGAGGCACAGATACGCAGTATTTT.

Note on this clonotype: A much larger clone differs from this one at a single base, so this may be a read error. The chain links TRBV20-1 to TRBJ2-1; D remains ambiguous. The DNA end favors TRBJ2-7, so the J call may be wrong. CDR1 and CDR2 from the germline V gene are DFQATT and SNEGSKA (reference sequence). This CDR3 has 15 residues. In nucleotides, the CDR3 is TGCAGTGCTAGTATCGTATGGAGCTCCTACAATGAGCAGTACTTC. Protein: CSASIVWSSYNEQYF.

This clonotype was counted a few times. The chain is built from TRBV28 and TRBJ2-5, with a tentative D call TRBD2 (5 bases). Trimming pared 1 base from V and 4 bases from J, leaving 13 bases between. In germline, CDR1 is MDHEN, CDR2 SYDVKM. The CDR3 runs to 15 residues. The CDR3 protein is CASSLLGSRGETQYF. As DNA, the CDR3 is TGTGCCAGCAGTTTATTAGGGAGTCGAGGAGAGACCCAGTACTTC.

The sample holds a few counts of this clonotype. This sequence joins TRBV20-1 and TRBJ2-1; TRBD2 is a possible D gene (5 bases). This CDR3 has 14 amino acids. Germline V gene sequence: CDR1 DFQATT, CDR2 SNEGSKA (reference sequence). Between the trimmed V and J ends, which lost 0 bases and 7 bases, there was a span of 13 bases. The CDR3 protein is CSARDRRVGNEQFF. For the CDR3, the DNA is TGCAGTGCTAGAGATCGGCGGGTAGGGAATGAGCAGTTCTTC.

The chain links TRBV20-1 to TRBJ2-1; 8 bases agree with TRBD2. CDR1 is DFQATT and CDR2 is SNEGSKA in the germline V gene (reference sequence). The V gene end was trimmed by 3 bases and the J gene end by 4 bases; junction bases not matched to a gene: 2. The CDR3 is made up of 13 amino acids. The CDR3 spells CSASGGVYNEQFF. Here the CDR3 DNA reads TGCAGTGCTAGCGGGGGGGTATACAATGAGCAGTTCTTC.

This clonotype occurred a few times. V usage is TRBV9 and J usage is TRBJ1-6, with 7 bases matching TRBD1. The V segment lost 3 bases and the J segment 8 bases; nucleotides outside the gene matches: 8. This CDR3 region has 15 residues. CDR1 and CDR2 (germline): SGDLS, YYNGEE. DNA of the CDR3: TGTGCCAGCAGCGGACCTCGGGACAGTTATTCACCCCTCCACTTT. Protein sequence: CASSGPRDSYSPLHF.

The V and J genes are TRBV7-3 and TRBJ2-3; 11 bases match TRBD1. Trimming at V came to 5 bases and at J to 5 bases, leaving 6 bases not matched to a gene. Germline V gene data show CDR1 as SGHTA and CDR2 as FQGTGA. This CDR3 spans 15 amino acids. CDR3 nucleotide sequence: TGTGCCAGCAGCAATCCTGGGACAGGGGGAGATACGCAGTATTTT. Its protein product is CASSNPGTGGDTQYF.

V usage is TRBV11-3 and J usage is TRBJ2-1; possibly TRBD2 for D (5 bases). CDR1 and CDR2 from the germline V gene are SGHNT and YENEEA. The V end lost 2 bases, the J end lost 9 bases, and 14 bases lay between the germline ends. The CDR3 runs 14 residues. As DNA, the CDR3 is TGTGCCAGCAGCTTAATGGCCGGGGAAGGTGAGCAGTTCTTC. The encoded protein is CASSLMAGEGEQFF.

This clonotype came up a few times. V is TRBV7-9 and J is TRBJ2-1, with TRBD2 as a possible D gene (5 bases). Trimming pared 3 bases from V and 5 bases from J, leaving 14 bases between. The length of the CDR3 is 15 residues. The V gene's germline CDR1 is SEHNR and CDR2 FQNEAQ (reference sequence). CDR3 residues: CASSFPGLSNNEQFF. The CDR3, as DNA: TGTGCCAGCAGCTTTCCGGGGTTATCCAACAATGAGCAGTTCTTC.

The genes are TRBV9 and TRBJ2-5, with D uncertain. CDR3 size: 13 residues. With 1 base removed from V and 5 bases from J, the gap between germline ends came to 9 bases. The V gene's germline CDR1 is SGDLS and CDR2 YYNGEE. The CDR3 DNA follows: TGTGCCAGCAGCGTACGTCCCCAGGAGACCCAGTACTTC. It encodes CASSVRPQETQYF. The whole variable domain, remainder taken from reference TRBV9 and TRBJ2-5, is DSGVTQTPKHLITATGQRVTLRCSPRSGDLSVYWYQQSLDQGLQFLIQYYNGEERAKGNILERFSAQQFPDLHSELNLSSLELGDSALYFCASSVRPQETQYFGPGTRLLVL.

This rearrangement joins TRBV7-2 to TRBJ2-3, with 10 bases aligning to TRBD2. This CDR3 region has 17 residues. Looked up from germline, CDR1 is SGHTA and CDR2 is FQGNSA. J was trimmed by 1 base and V by 2 bases; bases with no gene match: 6. The CDR3 DNA reads TGTGCCAGCAGCTTAATCCCCACTAGCGGGGGCACAGATACGCAGTATTTT. Its translation is CASSLIPTSGGTDTQYF. Variable domain in full (rest from reference TRBV7-2 and TRBJ2-3): GAGVSQSPSNKVTEKGKDVELRCDPISGHTALYWYRQSLGQGLEFLIYFQGNSAPDKSGLPSDRFSAERTGGSVSTLTIQRTQQEDSAVYLCASSLIPTSGGTDTQYFGPGTRLTVL.

This clonotype was seen a few times. This chain connects TRBV24-1 to TRBJ1-2, with no clear D. This CDR3 is 13 amino acids long. V lost 3 bases and J 2 bases, leaving 6 bases between the germline ends. Germline-derived CDR1 and CDR2 are KGHDR and SFDVKD. The CDR3 spells CATSDTSNYGYTF. The CDR3 DNA reads TGTGCCACCAGTGATACGTCAAACTATGGCTACACCTTC.

This chain connects TRBV3-1 to TRBJ1-2; D is uncertain. In germline, CDR1 is LGHDT, CDR2 YNNKEL (reference sequence). Trimming stripped 4 bases from V and 7 bases from J, with 19 bases between. The CDR3 consists of 15 residues. In DNA form, the CDR3 reads TGTGCCAGCAGCCCCGGGGAGCAGTCTCTCCTTGGCTACACCTTC. Protein sequence: CASSPGEQSLLGYTF.

About this clonotype: The germline gene is not matched at one end of the junction; a read error may be the cause. V is TRBV7-9 and J is TRBJ1-1; D ambiguous. The CDR3 is made up of 12 amino acids. Germline CDR1 and CDR2: SEHNR and FQNEAQ (reference sequence). The DNA for the CDR3 is TGTGCCAACAGCCTCGGATCCTCTGAAGCTTTCTTT. The encoded protein is CANSLGSSEAFF.

The chain combines TRBV7-9 with TRBJ2-3; TRBD1 matches 8 bases. The CDR3 contains 15 residues. Germline CDR1 reads SEHNR; CDR2 reads FQNEAQ (reference sequence). The junction had 7 bases not matched to a gene; V was cut back by 4 bases and J by 4 bases. The CDR3 protein is CASSSPGQESDTQYF. CDR3 sequence (DNA): TGTGCCAGCAGCTCTCCGGGACAGGAGTCAGATACGCAGTATTTT.